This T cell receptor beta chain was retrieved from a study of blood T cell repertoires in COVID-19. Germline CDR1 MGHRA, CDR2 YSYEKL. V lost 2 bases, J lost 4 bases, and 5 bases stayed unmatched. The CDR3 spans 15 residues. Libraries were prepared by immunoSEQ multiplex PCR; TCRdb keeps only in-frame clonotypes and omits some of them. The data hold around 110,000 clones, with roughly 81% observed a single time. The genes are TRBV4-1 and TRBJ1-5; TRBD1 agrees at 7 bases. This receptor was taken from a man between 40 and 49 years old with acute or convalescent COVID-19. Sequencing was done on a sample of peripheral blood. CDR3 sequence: CASSQSRGINQPQHF. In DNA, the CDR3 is TGCGCCAGCAGCCAATCCAGGGGGATTAATCAGCCCCAGCATTTT.